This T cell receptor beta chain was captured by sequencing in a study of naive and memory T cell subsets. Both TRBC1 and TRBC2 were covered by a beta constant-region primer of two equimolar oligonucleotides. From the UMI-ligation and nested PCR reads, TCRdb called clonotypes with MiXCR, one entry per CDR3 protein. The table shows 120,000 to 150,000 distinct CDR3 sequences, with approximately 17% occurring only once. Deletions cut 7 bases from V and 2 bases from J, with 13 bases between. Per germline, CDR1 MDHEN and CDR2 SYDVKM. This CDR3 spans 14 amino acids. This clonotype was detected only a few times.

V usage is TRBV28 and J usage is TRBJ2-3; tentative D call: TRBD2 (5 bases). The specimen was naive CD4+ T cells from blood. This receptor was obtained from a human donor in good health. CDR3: CASKGPGITDTQYF. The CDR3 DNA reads TGTGCCAGCAAAGGTCCCGGGATCACAGATACGCAGTATTTT.